This T cell receptor (beta chain) appears in the sequencing data of a study of cytomegalovirus exposure and HLA in healthy donors. Study observations and caveats: Altogether, some 170 TCR beta chains were recorded as cytomegalovirus-associated. Exclusion applied to some V segments, including TRBV6-2 and TRBV6-3, as they were indistinguishable.

This clone was counted between two and nine times. The antigen remains undetermined. PCR involved 60 Vbeta and 13 Jbeta primers. TCRdb keeps only in-frame clones here, not all; method: immunoSEQ multiplex PCR. This sample has 100,000 to 120,000 clones; 75% occur once, and the top ten carry under 1.5%. This CDR3 spans 13 amino acids. CDR1 is MGHRA and CDR2 is YSYEKL in the germline V gene. Trimming removed 5 bases at V and 5 bases at J, with 10 bases between. The chain employs TRBV4-1 and TRBJ1-5; D possibly corresponds to TRBD1 (6 bases). The receptor was isolated from a middle-aged man in good health and CMV-seronegative. Sequencing was performed on PBMCs. The CDR3 reads CASSTPGDQPQHF. Here the CDR3 DNA reads TGCGCCAGCAGCACACCAGGGGATCAGCCCCAGCATTTT.